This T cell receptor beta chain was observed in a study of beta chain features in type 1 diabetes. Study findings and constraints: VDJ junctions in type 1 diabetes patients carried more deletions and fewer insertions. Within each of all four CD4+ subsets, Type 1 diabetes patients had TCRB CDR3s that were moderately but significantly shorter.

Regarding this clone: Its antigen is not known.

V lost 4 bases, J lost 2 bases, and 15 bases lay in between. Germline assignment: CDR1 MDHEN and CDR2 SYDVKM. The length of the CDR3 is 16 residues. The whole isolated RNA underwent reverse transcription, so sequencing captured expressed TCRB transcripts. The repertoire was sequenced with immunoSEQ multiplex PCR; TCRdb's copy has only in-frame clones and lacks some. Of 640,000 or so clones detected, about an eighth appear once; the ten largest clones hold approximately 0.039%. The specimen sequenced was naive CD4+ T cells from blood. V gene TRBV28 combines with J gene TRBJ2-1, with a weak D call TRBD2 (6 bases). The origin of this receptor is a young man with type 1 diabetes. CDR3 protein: CASSSRRGTPYNEQFF. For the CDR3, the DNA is TGTGCCAGCAGTTCCCGCCGGGGGACCCCCTACAATGAGCAGTTCTTC.